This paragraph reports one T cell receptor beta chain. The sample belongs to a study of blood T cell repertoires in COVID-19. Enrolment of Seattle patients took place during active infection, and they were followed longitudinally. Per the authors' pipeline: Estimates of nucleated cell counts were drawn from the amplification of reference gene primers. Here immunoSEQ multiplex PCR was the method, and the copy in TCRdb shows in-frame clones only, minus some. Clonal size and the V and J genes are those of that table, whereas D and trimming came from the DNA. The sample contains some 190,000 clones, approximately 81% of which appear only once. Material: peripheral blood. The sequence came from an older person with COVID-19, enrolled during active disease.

The CDR3 DNA sequence: TGTGCCAGCAGTGTCACTTCTTACGAGCAGTACTTC. Protein sequence: CASSVTSYEQYF. This chain links TRBV2 with TRBJ2-7; D not certain. CDR3 size: 12 residues. Germline V lookup: CDR1 SNHLY, CDR2 FYNNEI. V was shortened by 4 bases and J by 4 bases, with 8 bases between the two germline ends.